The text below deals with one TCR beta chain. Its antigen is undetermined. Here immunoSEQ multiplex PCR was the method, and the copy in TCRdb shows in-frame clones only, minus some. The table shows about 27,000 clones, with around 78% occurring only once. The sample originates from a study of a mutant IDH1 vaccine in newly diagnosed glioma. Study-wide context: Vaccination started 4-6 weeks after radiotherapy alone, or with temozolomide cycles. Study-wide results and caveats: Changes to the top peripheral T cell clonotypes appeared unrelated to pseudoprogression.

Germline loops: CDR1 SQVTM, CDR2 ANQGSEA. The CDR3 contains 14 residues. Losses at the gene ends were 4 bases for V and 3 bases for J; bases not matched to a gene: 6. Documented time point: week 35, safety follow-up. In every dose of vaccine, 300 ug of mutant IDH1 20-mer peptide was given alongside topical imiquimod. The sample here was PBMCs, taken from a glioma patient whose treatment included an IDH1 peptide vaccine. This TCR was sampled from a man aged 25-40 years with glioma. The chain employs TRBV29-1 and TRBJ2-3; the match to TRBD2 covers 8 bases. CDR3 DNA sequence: TGCAGCGTTGGCCGGACGGGAGGGACAGATACGCAGTATTTT. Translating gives CSVGRTGGTDTQYF.